The clone carrying this T cell receptor beta chain was seen once. Mismatch with germline at one junction end may stem from a read error. This sample stems from a study of tumor-infiltrating lymphocytes in glioblastoma multiforme. TCR beta libraries were built from RNA through three nested multiplex PCR rounds using modified ARM-PCR. TCRdb analysed the multiplex PCR reads with MiXCR anew, one entry per CDR3 protein. Of 10,000 to 15,000 distinct CDR3 sequences listed, roughly 64% are singletons. Germline CDR1 is SGHAT and CDR2 is FQNNGV. The CDR3 totals 12 residues. The chain joins TRBV11-2 to TRBJ2-5, with D perhaps matching TRBD2 (7 bases). Sequenced: brain tumor tissue. The source of this sequence is a male donor with glioblastoma. CDR3 amino acids: CACSKGGETQYF. CDR3 nucleotide sequence: TGTGCCTGCAGTAAAGGGGGGGAGACTCAGTACTTC.